This TCR beta chain was documented in a study of blood T cell repertoires in COVID-19. Study-wide context: COVID-19 samples from acute and convalescent phases originated in the United States, Italy and Spain. T cells, B-cell-depleted T cells, or PBMCs supplied cDNA or gDNA.

Original handling: For nucleated cells, counts were estimated from reference gene primer amplification. The table came from immunoSEQ multiplex PCR; TCRdb's copy has only in-frame clones and leaves some out. The V and J calls and clone size were taken over from that table, and D and trimming were inferred from the DNA. The sample has around 100,000 clones, about 84% seen once. The CDR3 runs 15 residues. V lost 4 bases and J lost 5; bases outside the gene matches: 5. The germline CDR1 and CDR2 sequences are SGHNT and YYREEE (reference sequence). The clonotype was recovered from a human donor in a cohort sampled during active COVID-19. The sample was peripheral blood. The rearrangement links TRBV5-4 to TRBJ2-5; 13 bases match TRBD2. The CDR3 DNA follows: TGTGCCAGCAGCCAGCCGGGACTAGCGGGGGAGACCCAGTACTTC. Translation: CASSQPGLAGETQYF.